The following is a T cell receptor (beta chain) sequence with its context. The data were taken from a study of early T cells in non-severe SARS-CoV-2 infection. Looking at the study overall: RNA in bulk from unsorted whole blood was sequenced, and chains were unpaired.

TCRdb passed the 5' RACE reads through MiXCR, listing each CDR3 protein once. This sample has about 54,000 distinct CDR3 sequences; under 8.5% occur once, and the top ten carry roughly 5%. The sequence came from an adult who was a healthcare worker with PCR-confirmed SARS-CoV-2 infection or an uninfected control (not recorded which). The material sequenced was whole blood, taken at baseline.

The CDR3 DNA is TGTGCCAGCAGCTCGTGGGATACGCAGTATTTT. Encoded protein: CASSSWDTQYF. The chain uses TRBV7-6 and TRBJ2-3; D not certain. The CDR3 is 11 amino acids. Per the germline V gene, CDR1 is SGHVS and CDR2 is FNYEAQ. V was cut by 4 bases and J by 6 bases, with 5 bases left in between. The whole variable domain, remainder taken from reference TRBV7-6 and TRBJ2-3, is GAGVSQSPRYKVTKRGQDVALRCDPISGHVSLYWYRQALGQGPEFLTYFNYEAQQDKSGLPNDRFSAERPEGSISTLTIQRTEQRDSAMYRCASSSWDTQYFGPGTRLTVL.